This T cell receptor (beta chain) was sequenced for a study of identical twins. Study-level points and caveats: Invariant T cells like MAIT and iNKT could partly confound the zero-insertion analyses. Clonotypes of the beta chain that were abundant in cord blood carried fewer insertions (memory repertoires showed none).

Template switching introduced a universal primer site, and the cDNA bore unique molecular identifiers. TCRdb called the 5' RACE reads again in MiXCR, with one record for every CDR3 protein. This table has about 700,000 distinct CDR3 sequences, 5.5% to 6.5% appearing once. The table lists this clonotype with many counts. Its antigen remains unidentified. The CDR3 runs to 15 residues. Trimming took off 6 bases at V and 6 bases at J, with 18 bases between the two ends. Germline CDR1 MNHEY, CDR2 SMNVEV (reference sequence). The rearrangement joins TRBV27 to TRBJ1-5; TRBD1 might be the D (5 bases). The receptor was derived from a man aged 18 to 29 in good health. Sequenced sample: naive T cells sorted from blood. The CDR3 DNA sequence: TGTGCCAGCAGCCCGGGACTACGAAACGGTCAGCCCCAGCATTTT. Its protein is CASSPGLRNGQPQHF.